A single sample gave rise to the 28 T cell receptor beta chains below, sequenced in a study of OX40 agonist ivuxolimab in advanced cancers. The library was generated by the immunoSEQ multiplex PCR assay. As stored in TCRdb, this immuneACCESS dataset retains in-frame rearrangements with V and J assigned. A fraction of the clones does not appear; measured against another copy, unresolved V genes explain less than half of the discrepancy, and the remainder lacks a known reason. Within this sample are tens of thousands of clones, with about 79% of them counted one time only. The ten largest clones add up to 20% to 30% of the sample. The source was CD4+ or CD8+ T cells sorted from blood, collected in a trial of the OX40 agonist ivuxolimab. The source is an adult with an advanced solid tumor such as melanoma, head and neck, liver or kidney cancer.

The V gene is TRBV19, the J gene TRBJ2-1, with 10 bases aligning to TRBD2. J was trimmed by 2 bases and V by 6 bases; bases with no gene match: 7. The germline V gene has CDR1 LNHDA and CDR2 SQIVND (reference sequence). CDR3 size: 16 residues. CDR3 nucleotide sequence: TGTGCCAGTAGGGACAGAGCGGGAGGGCCCTACAATGAGCAGTTCTTC. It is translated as CASRDRAGGPYNEQFF.

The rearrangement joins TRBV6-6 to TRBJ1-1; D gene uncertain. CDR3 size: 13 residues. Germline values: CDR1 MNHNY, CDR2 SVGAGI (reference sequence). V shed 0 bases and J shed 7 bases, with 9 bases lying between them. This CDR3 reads CASSYSKRVEAFF. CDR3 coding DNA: TGTGCCAGCAGTTACTCGAAGAGGGTTGAAGCTTTCTTT.

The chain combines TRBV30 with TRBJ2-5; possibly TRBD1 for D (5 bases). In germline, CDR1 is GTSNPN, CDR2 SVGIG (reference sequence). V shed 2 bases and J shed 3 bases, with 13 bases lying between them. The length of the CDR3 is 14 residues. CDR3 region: CAWSMGPGKETQYF. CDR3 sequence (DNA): TGTGCCTGGAGTATGGGGCCTGGCAAAGAGACCCAGTACTTC.

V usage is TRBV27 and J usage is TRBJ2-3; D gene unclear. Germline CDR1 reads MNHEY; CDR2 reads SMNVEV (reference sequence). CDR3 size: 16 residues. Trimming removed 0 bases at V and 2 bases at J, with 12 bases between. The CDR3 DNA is TGTGCCAGCAGTTTATCTTTTGGCGACCCCACAGATACGCAGTATTTT. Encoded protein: CASSLSFGDPTDTQYF.

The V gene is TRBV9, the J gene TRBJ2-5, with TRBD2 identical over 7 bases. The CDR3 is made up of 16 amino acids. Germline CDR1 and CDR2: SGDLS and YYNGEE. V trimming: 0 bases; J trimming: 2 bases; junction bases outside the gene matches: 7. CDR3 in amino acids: CASSVARGSSQETQYF. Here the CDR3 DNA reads TGTGCCAGCAGCGTAGCTCGCGGGAGTAGTCAAGAGACCCAGTACTTC. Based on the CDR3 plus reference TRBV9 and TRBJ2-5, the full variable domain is DSGVTQTPKHLITATGQRVTLRCSPRSGDLSVYWYQQSLDQGLQFLIQYYNGEERAKGNILERFSAQQFPDLHSELNLSSLELGDSALYFCASSVARGSSQETQYFGPGTRLLVL.

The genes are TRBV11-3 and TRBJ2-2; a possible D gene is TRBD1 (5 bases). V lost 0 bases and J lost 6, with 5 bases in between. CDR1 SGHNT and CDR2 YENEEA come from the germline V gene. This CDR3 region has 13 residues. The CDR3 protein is CASSLEGAGELFF. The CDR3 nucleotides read TGTGCCAGCAGCTTAGAAGGGGCCGGGGAGCTGTTTTTT.

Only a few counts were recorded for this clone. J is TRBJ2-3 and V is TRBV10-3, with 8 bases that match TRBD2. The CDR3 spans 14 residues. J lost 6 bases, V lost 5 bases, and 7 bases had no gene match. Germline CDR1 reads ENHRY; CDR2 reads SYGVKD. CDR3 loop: CAISSGSGLDTQYF. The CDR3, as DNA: TGTGCCATCAGTAGCGGGAGCGGTTTGGATACGCAGTATTTT.

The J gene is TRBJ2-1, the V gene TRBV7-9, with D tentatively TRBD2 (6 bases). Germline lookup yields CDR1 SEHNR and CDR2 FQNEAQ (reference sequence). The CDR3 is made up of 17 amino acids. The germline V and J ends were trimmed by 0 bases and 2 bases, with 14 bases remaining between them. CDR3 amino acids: CASSLAGTGSPYNEQFF. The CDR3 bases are TGTGCCAGCAGCTTAGCGGGGACTGGCAGCCCCTACAATGAGCAGTTCTTC.

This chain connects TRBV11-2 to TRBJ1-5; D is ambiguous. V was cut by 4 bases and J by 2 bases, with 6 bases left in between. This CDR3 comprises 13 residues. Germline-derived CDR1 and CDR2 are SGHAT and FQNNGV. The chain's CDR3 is CASSYIGNQPQHF. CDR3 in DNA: TGTGCCAGCAGCTATATTGGCAATCAGCCCCAGCATTTT.

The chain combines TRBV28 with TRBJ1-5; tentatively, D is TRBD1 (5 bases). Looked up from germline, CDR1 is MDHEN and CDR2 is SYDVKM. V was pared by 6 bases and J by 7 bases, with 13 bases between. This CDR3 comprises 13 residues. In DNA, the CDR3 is TGTGCCAGCAGAGAGGGGATGGGGCAGCCCCAGCATTTT. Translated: CASREGMGQPQHF.

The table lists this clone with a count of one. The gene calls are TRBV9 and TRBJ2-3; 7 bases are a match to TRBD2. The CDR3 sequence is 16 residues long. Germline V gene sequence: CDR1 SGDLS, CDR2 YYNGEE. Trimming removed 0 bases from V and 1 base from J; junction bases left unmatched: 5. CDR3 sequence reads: CASSVAGRGGTDTQYF. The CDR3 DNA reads TGTGCCAGCAGCGTAGCGGGGAGGGGAGGCACAGATACGCAGTATTTT.

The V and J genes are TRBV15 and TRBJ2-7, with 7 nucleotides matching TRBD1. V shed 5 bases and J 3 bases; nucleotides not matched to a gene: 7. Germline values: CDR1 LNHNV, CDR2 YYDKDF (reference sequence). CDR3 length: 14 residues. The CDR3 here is CATSPTRGLYEQYF. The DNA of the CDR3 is TGTGCCACCAGCCCGACAAGGGGGCTCTACGAGCAGTACTTC.

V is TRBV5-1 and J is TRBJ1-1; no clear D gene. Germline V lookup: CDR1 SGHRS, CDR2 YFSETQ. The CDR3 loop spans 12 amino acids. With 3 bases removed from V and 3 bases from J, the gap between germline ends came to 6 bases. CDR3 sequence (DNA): TGCGCCAGCAGCTCCTTACACACTGAAGCTTTCTTT. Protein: CASSSLHTEAFF.

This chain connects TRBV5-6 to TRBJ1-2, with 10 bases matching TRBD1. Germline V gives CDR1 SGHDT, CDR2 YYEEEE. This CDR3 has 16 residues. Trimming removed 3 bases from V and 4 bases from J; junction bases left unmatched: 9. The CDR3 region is CASSSLTGTGVYGYTF. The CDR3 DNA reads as TGTGCCAGCAGCTCCCTTACCGGGACAGGGGTCTATGGCTACACCTTC.

The CDR3 bases are TGTGCCACCAGCAGAGACAGGGCAGGGAATCAGCCCCAGCATTTT. It codes for CATSRDRAGNQPQHF. The chain is built from TRBV15 and TRBJ1-5; perhaps TRBD1 as D (5 bases). Germline lookup yields CDR1 LNHNV and CDR2 YYDKDF (reference sequence). V was pared by 0 bases and J by 4 bases, with 10 bases between. The CDR3 extends over 15 amino acids.

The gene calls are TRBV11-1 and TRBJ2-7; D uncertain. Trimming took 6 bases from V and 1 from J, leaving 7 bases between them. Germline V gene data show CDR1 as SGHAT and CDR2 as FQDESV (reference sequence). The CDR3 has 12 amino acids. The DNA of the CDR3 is TGTGCCAGCAGAGACCTTTCCTACGAGCAGTACTTC. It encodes CASRDLSYEQYF. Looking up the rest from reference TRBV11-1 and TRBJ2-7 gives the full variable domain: EAEVAQSPRYKITEKSQAVAFWCDPISGHATLYWYRQILGQGPELLVQFQDESVVDDSQLPKDRFSAERLKGVDSTLKIQPAELGDSAMYLCASRDLSYEQYFGPGTRLTVT.

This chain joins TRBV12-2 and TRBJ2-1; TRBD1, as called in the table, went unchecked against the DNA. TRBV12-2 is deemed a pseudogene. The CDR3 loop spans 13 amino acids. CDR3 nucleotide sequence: TGTGCAAGTCGCGCCGACAGGGGCGGTGAGCAGTTCTTC. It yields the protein CASRADRGGEQFF.

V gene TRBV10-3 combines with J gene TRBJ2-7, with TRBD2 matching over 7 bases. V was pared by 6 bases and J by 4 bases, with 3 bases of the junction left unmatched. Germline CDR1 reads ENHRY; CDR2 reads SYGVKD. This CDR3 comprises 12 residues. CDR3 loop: CAISTSVYEQYF. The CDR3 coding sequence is TGTGCCATCAGCACTAGCGTTTACGAGCAGTACTTC.

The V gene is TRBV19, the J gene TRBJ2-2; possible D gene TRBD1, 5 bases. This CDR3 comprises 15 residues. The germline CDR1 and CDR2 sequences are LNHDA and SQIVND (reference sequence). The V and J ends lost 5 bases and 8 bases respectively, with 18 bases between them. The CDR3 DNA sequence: TGTGCCAGTAGTCCCCACCAGGGTACGGAGGGGGAGCTGTTTTTT. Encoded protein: CASSPHQGTEGELFF.

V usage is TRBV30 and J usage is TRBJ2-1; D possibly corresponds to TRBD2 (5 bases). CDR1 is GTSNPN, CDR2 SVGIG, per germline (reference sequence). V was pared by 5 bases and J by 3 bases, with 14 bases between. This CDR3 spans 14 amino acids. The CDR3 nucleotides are TGTGCCTGGGAGACAAGCGGATTCTACAATGAGCAGTTCTTC. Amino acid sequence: CAWETSGFYNEQFF.

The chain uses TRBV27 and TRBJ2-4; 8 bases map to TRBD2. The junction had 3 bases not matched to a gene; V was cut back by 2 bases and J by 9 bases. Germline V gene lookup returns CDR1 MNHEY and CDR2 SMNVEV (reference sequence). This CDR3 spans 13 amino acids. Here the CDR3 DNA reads TGTGCCAGCAGTTTAGGGACTAGTCCCATTCAGTACTTC. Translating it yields CASSLGTSPIQYF.

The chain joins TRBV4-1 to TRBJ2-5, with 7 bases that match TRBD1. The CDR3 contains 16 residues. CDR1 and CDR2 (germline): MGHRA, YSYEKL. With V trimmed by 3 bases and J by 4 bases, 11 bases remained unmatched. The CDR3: CASSQTNRGSGETQYF. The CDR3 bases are TGCGCCAGCAGCCAGACTAACAGGGGTTCGGGAGAGACCCAGTACTTC.

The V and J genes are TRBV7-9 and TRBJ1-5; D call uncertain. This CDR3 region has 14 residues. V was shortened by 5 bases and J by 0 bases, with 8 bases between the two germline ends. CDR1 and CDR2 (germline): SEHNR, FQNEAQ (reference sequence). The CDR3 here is CASSPEGSNQPQHF. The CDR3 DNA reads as TGTGCCAGCAGCCCGGAGGGTAGCAATCAGCCCCAGCATTTT. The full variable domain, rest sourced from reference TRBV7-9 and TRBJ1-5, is DTGVSQNPRHKITKRGQNVTFRCDPISEHNRLYWYRQTLGQGPEFLTYFQNEAQLEKSRLLSDRFSAERPKGSFSTLEIQRTEQGDSAMYLCASSPEGSNQPQHFGDGTRLSIL.

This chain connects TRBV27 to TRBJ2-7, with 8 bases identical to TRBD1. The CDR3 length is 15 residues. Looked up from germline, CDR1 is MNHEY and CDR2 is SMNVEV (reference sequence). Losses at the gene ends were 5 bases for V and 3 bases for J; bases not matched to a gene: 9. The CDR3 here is CASSGPGQGFYEQYF. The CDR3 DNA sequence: TGTGCCAGCAGTGGTCCCGGACAGGGTTTCTACGAGCAGTACTTC.

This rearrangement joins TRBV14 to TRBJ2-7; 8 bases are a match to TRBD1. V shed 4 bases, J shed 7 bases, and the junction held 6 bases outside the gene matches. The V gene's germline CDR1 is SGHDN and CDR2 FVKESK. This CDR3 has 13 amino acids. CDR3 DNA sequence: TGTGCCAGCAGCCTAAGACAGGGGTGGGAGCAGTACTTC. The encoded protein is CASSLRQGWEQYF.

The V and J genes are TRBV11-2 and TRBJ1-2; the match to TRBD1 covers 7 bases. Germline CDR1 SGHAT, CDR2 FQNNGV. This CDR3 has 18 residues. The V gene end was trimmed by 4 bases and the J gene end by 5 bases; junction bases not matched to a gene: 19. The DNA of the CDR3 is TGTGCCAGCAGCTCTCCCGTTCGACGACAGGGAAGTGGGTATGGCTACACCTTC. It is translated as CASSSPVRRQGSGYGYTF.

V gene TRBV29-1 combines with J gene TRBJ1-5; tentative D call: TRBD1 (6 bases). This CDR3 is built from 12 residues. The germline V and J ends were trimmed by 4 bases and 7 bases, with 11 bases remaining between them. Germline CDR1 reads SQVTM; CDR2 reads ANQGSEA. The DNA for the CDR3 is TGCAGCGTTGCAGGGGTAGGCCAGCCCCAGCATTTT. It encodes CSVAGVGQPQHF.

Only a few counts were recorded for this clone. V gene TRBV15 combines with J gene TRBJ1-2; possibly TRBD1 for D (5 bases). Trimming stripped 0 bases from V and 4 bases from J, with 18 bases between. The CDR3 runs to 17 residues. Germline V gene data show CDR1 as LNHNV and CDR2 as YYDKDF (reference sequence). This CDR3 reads CATSRDRGGGGTYGYTF. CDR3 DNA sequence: TGTGCCACCAGCAGAGATCGAGGAGGTGGGGGAACCTATGGCTACACCTTC. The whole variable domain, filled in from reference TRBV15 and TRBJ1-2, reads DAMVIQNPRYQVTQFGKPVTLSCSQTLNHNVMYWYQQKSSQAPKLLFHYYDKDFNNEADTPDNFQSRRPNTSFCFLDIRSPGLGDTAMYLCATSRDRGGGGTYGYTFGSGTRLTVV.